This T cell receptor beta chain came from a study of cytomegalovirus exposure and HLA in healthy donors. Study-level information: The Caucasian-associated ancestry cluster held around four fifths of over 350 genotyped donors. Study findings and constraints: Listed as cytomegalovirus-associated were 170 or so TCR beta chains. Specific recognition of CMV antigens was confirmed in vitro for a few chains (all CMV-associated).

This PCR relied on a set of 60 Vbeta primers and 13 Jbeta primers. Repertoires were generated with immunoSEQ multiplex PCR, while TCRdb's copy carries only in-frame clones and drops some. The profile shows over 75,000 clones, around nine tenths of them singletons. The CDR3 length is 16 residues. Germline assignment: CDR1 LNHNV and CDR2 YYDKDF (reference sequence). V trimming: 1 base; J trimming: 8 bases; junction bases outside the gene matches: 12. On this clone: Its antigen is unidentified.

The receptor's source is a man aged 25 to 40 in good health and CMV-seropositive. The chain employs TRBV15 and TRBJ1-2, with 8 bases fitting TRBD1. Sequencing input: PBMCs. The CDR3 is CATSRALTGGAQGYTF. The CDR3 DNA reads TGTGCCACCAGCAGAGCCCTCACAGGGGGGGCTCAGGGCTACACCTTC. The full variable domain, with the rest looked up from reference TRBV15 and TRBJ1-2, is DAMVIQNPRYQVTQFGKPVTLSCSQTLNHNVMYWYQQKSSQAPKLLFHYYDKDFNNEADTPDNFQSRRPNTSFCFLDIRSPGLGDTAMYLCATSRALTGGAQGYTFGSGTRLTVV.